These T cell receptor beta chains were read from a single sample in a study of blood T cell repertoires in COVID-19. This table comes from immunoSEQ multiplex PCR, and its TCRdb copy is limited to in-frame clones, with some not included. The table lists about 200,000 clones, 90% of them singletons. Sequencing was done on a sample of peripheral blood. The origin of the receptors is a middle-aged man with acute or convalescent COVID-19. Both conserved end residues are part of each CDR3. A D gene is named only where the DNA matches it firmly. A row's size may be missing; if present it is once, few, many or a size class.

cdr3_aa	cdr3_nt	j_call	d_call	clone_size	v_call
CASKGSGVRSPLHF	TGTGCCAGCAAGGGGTCGGGGGTGAGGTCACCCCTCCACTTT	TRBJ1-6	.	few	TRBV6-5
CASSLTGHFQDRGNEKLFF	TGCGCCAGCAGCTTGACCGGACACTTTCAAGACAGGGGGAACGAAAAACTGTTTTTT	TRBJ1-4	TRBD1	many	TRBV5-1
CASSYQGAGGNTIYF	TGTGCCAGCAGTTATCAGGGGGCCGGTGGAAACACCATATATTTT	TRBJ1-3	TRBD1	.	TRBV6-6
CASSQGKGQGYEQYF	TGCGCCAGCAGCCAAGGAAAGGGACAAGGATACGAGCAGTACTTC	TRBJ2-7	.	.	TRBV4-1
CASSYGRLNTEAFF	TGTGCCAGCAGTTACGGCAGGCTGAACACTGAAGCTTTCTTT	TRBJ1-1	.	once	TRBV6-5
CASSFSGTYNSPLHF	TGTGCCAGCAGTTTCTCCGGTACCTACAATTCACCCCTCCACTTT	TRBJ1-6	.	once	TRBV27
CASSTGLDTGELFF	TGTGCCAGTAGTACCGGACTAGACACCGGGGAGCTGTTTTTT	TRBJ2-2	TRBD2	.	TRBV19
CASSSGRPTDTQYF	TGTGCCAGCAGTAGCGGGAGGCCCACGGATACGCAGTATTTT	TRBJ2-3	TRBD2	.	TRBV3-1/TRBV3-2
CASSFLNSPLHF	TGTGCCAGCAGTTTTTTAAATTCACCCCTCCACTTT	TRBJ1-6	.	.	TRBV28
CASSPLRTSDYNEQFF	TGTGCCAGCTCCCCTTTAAGGACTAGCGACTACAATGAGCAGTTCTTC	TRBJ2-1	TRBD2	.	TRBV18
CASSQEGRVGSPLHF	TGTGCCAGCAGCCAAGAAGGCAGGGTGGGATCACCCCTCCACTTT	TRBJ1-6	.	few	TRBV4-2
CASGLPPNYGYTF	TGTGCTAGTGGTTTGCCCCCAAACTATGGCTACACCTTC	TRBJ1-2	.	.	TRBV12-5
CASSSSGGTGELFF	.	TRBJ2-2	.	.	TRBV28
CATSRDSGTGGAYGYTF	TGTGCCACCAGCAGAGATTCGGGGACAGGGGGTGCCTATGGCTACACCTTC	TRBJ1-2	TRBD1	.	TRBV15
CASSLGPDQETQYF	TGTGCCAGCAGCTTAGGGCCGGACCAAGAGACCCAGTACTTC	TRBJ2-5	.	.	TRBV7-3
CASSYRTSGTTDTQYF	TGTGCCAGCAGCTACCGGACTAGCGGAACCACAGATACGCAGTATTTT	TRBJ2-3	TRBD2	few	TRBV5-4
CASSIEHGGNTEAFF	TGTGCCAGTAGTATCGAACACGGGGGGAACACTGAAGCTTTCTTT	TRBJ1-1	.	.	TRBV19
CASSPRTGDGYTF	TGCGCCAGCAGCCCCCGGACAGGGGATGGCTACACCTTC	TRBJ1-2	TRBD1	.	TRBV5-1
CASRSTGGNTEAFF	TGTGCCAGCAGATCGACAGGTGGGAACACTGAAGCTTTCTTT	TRBJ1-1	.	.	TRBV7-9
CASSEFRVEGYTF	TGTGCCAGCAGTGAATTCAGGGTCGAGGGCTACACCTTC	TRBJ1-2	.	few	TRBV6-1
CASSQDLGQGTIAKNIQYF	TGCGCCAGCAGCCAAGATCTCGGACAGGGGACAATAGCCAAAAACATTCAGTACTTC	TRBJ2-4	TRBD1	.	TRBV4-3
CASSLVGGQETQYF	TGTGCTAGCAGCTTAGTGGGGGGCCAAGAGACCCAGTACTTC	TRBJ2-5	.	.	TRBV7-7
CARMDKRSGNTIYF	TGTGCCCGTATGGACAAGCGCTCTGGAAACACCATATATTTT	TRBJ1-3	.	.	TRBV30
CASSTGEETQYF	TGTGCCAGCAGTACAGGGGAGGAGACCCAGTACTTC	TRBJ2-5	TRBD1	.	TRBV6-6
CASSQPSGGVNEQFF	TGCGCCAGCAGCCAACCTAGCGGGGGAGTCAATGAGCAGTTCTTC	TRBJ2-1	TRBD2	.	TRBV4-3
CASSLGMGGTEAFF	TGTGCCAGCAGCTTAGGGATGGGGGGCACTGAAGCTTTCTTT	TRBJ1-1	.	.	TRBV13